The 27 T cell receptor beta chains presented below share a single source sample, sequenced in a study of blood T cell repertoires in COVID-19. TCRdb's copy holds only in-frame clones and misses some; the assay was immunoSEQ multiplex PCR. The repertoire holds roughly 58,000 clones, with less than 85% as singletons. Material for sequencing was peripheral blood. The receptors originated from a man aged 65 to 85 with active COVID-19.

The chain is built from TRBV2 and TRBJ2-5, with a weak D call TRBD2 (6 bases). Trimming removed 8 bases at V and 5 bases at J, with 12 bases between. Germline-derived CDR1 and CDR2 are SNHLY and FYNNEI. The CDR3 spans 12 residues. CDR3 DNA: TGTGCCAGCTCCGCGGGATCTGAGACCCAGTACTTC. It is translated as CASSAGSETQYF.

This clone was counted a few times. The genes are TRBV27 and TRBJ2-7; possible D gene TRBD2, 5 bases. V was cut by 3 bases and J by 6 bases, with 12 bases left in between. CDR3 length: 13 residues. The V gene's germline CDR1 is MNHEY and CDR2 SMNVEV (reference sequence). The CDR3 nucleotides are TGTGCCAGCAGTTTGTTGGAGGCGGGCGAGCAGTACTTC. This gives the protein CASSLLEAGEQYF.

This chain connects TRBV7-8 to TRBJ2-7; maybe TRBD1 (5 bases). The CDR3 is made up of 15 amino acids. V was shortened by 2 bases and J by 5 bases, with 16 bases between the two germline ends. Germline values: CDR1 SGHVS, CDR2 FQNEAQ. The CDR3 DNA reads as TGTGCCAGCAGCTTATTGGACACCGCCAAAAACGAGCAGTACTTC. It is translated as CASSLLDTAKNEQYF.

The chain combines TRBV9 with TRBJ2-3; a possible D gene is TRBD2 (5 bases). In germline, CDR1 is SGDLS, CDR2 YYNGEE. V dropped 0 bases and J dropped 4 bases, with 12 bases sitting between them. The length of the CDR3 is 15 residues. The CDR3 DNA reads as TGTGCCAGCAGCGTAGTACCCCAAGCGGCAGATACGCAGTATTTT. Translation: CASSVVPQAADTQYF.

The V gene is TRBV4-1, the J gene TRBJ2-5; the match to TRBD2 covers 7 bases. Unmatched junction bases numbered 13, after V lost 4 bases and J lost 5 bases. This CDR3 has 16 residues. The germline V gene has CDR1 MGHRA and CDR2 YSYEKL. The CDR3 nucleotides are TGCGCCAGCAGCCCCCTAAGGGCGGGAGAGGGGGAGACCCAGTACTTC. It codes for CASSPLRAGEGETQYF.

The chain uses TRBV7-8 and TRBJ2-2, with unresolved D. This CDR3 comprises 16 residues. V was pared by 2 bases and J by 3 bases, with 13 bases between. Germline V gene lookup returns CDR1 SGHVS and CDR2 FQNEAQ. The CDR3 here is CASSLRGQVDTGELFF. CDR3 in DNA: TGTGCCAGCAGCTTAAGAGGTCAAGTCGACACCGGGGAGCTGTTTTTT.

The chain has TRBV4-1 and TRBJ2-2, with D maybe TRBD2 (5 bases). Trimming stripped 2 bases from V and 1 base from J, with 17 bases between. This CDR3 is 18 amino acids long. Germline CDR1 MGHRA, CDR2 YSYEKL. The CDR3 spells CASSQPPGSAENTGELFF. The CDR3 DNA follows: TGCGCCAGCAGCCAACCCCCGGGTAGCGCTGAGAACACCGGGGAGCTGTTTTTT.

V and J are TRBV11-2 and TRBJ1-1; TRBD1 matches 8 bases. Germline V gene data show CDR1 as SGHAT and CDR2 as FQNNGV. The CDR3 consists of 14 residues. V shed 7 bases, J shed 5 bases, and the junction held 9 bases outside the gene matches. Here the CDR3 reads CASTTTGVVTEAFF. CDR3 nucleotide sequence: TGTGCCAGCACCACGACAGGGGTTGTGACTGAAGCTTTCTTT. The variable domain in full, with the rest retrieved from reference TRBV11-2 and TRBJ1-1, is EAGVAQSPRYKIIEKRQSVAFWCNPISGHATLYWYQQILGQGPKLLIQFQNNGVVDDSQLPKDRFSAERLKGVDSTLKIQPAKLEDSAVYLCASTTTGVVTEAFFGQGTRLTVV.

This CDR3 reads CASSEQDEQFF. In DNA, the CDR3 is TGTGCCAGCAGCGAACAAGATGAGCAGTTCTTC. The chain has TRBV11-1 and TRBJ2-1; D is ambiguous. With 5 bases removed from V and 8 bases from J, the gap between germline ends came to 7 bases. CDR1 SGHAT and CDR2 FQDESV come from the germline V gene (reference sequence). The CDR3 sequence is 11 residues long.

Only one count was recorded for this clone. The rearrangement joins TRBV28 to TRBJ1-1; 7 bases are a match to TRBD1. This CDR3 spans 17 amino acids. With 4 bases clipped from V and 4 bases from J, the junction kept 15 bases outside the gene matches. Germline-derived CDR1 and CDR2 are MDHEN and SYDVKM. CDR3 bases: TGTGCCAGCAGTTCCTCGCTGACAGGGTCTAGGGGCACTGAAGCTTTCTTT. Protein product: CASSSSLTGSRGTEAFF.

The V gene is TRBV28, the J gene TRBJ2-1; 8 bases fit TRBD2. The CDR3 sequence is 16 residues long. V shed 7 bases and J 0 bases; nucleotides not matched to a gene: 8. Germline V gene data show CDR1 as MDHEN and CDR2 as SYDVKM. The CDR3, as DNA: TGTGCCAGCACCGAGAGGAGCGGGAGCTCCTACAATGAGCAGTTCTTC. It is translated as CASTERSGSSYNEQFF. The complete variable domain, with remaining parts taken from reference TRBV28 and TRBJ2-1, reads DVKVTQSSRYLVKRTGEKVFLECVQDMDHENMFWYRQDPGLGLRLIYFSYDVKMKEKGDIPEGYSVSREKKERFSLILESASTNQTSMYLCASTERSGSSYNEQFFGPGTRLTVL.

V usage is TRBV12-2 and J usage is TRBJ1-5; TRBD1 is the table's D call, not checked against the DNA. TRBV12-2 is flagged as a pseudogene. This CDR3 is 17 amino acids long. The CDR3 loop is CASRPGQGSPSNQPQHF. The CDR3 DNA is TGTGCAAGTCGCCCGGGACAGGGATCCCCTTCCAATCAGCCCCAGCATTTT.

The chain employs TRBV28 and TRBJ1-5, with 8 bases aligning to TRBD1. CDR1 is MDHEN, CDR2 SYDVKM, per germline. The junction had 11 bases not matched to a gene; V was cut back by 6 bases and J by 1 base. This CDR3 contains 17 residues. In DNA form, the CDR3 reads TGTGCCAGCAGATCGTCCACAGGGGGTATGAGCAATCAGCCCCAGCATTTT. Translated, it gives CASRSSTGGMSNQPQHF.

In this sample, this clone turned up many times. This chain connects TRBV19 to TRBJ1-1; the D gene is possibly TRBD1 (5 bases). Germline CDR1 is LNHDA and CDR2 is SQIVND (reference sequence). This CDR3 is 12 amino acids long. Deletions cut 3 bases from V and 5 bases from J, with 7 bases between. As DNA, the CDR3 is TGTGCCAGTAGTATCCGGGGGACTGAAGCTTTCTTT. This translates into CASSIRGTEAFF.

The chain joins TRBV2 to TRBJ1-6; TRBD1 might be the D (6 bases). The CDR3 totals 14 residues. Trimming took off 4 bases at V and 9 bases at J, with 13 bases between the two ends. Germline V lookup: CDR1 SNHLY, CDR2 FYNNEI. CDR3 coding DNA: TGTGCCAGCAGTGCGAGGGGGGGAGGTTCACCCCTCCACTTT. Translating it yields CASSARGGGSPLHF.

The chain employs TRBV18 and TRBJ1-6, with 9 bases identical to TRBD1. V lost 2 bases and J lost 10; bases outside the gene matches: 6. This CDR3 is 15 amino acids long. Looked up from germline, CDR1 is KGHSH and CDR2 is LQKENI. The DNA of the CDR3 is TGTGCCAGCTCACCATACCGGGACAGGGACTCACCCCTCCACTTT. Amino acids: CASSPYRDRDSPLHF.

The rearrangement joins TRBV12-5 to TRBJ1-2, with 9 bases lining up with TRBD1. The CDR3 is 15 amino acids. With V trimmed by 4 bases and J by 3 bases, 6 bases remained unmatched. Germline V CDR1 and CDR2: LGHNT, FRNRAP. CDR3 sequence (DNA): TGTGCTAGTGGTTCGGGGACAGGGTGGGACTATGGCTACACCTTC. Amino acids: CASGSGTGWDYGYTF.

The chain is built from TRBV7-2 and TRBJ2-2; TRBD2 matches 7 bases. Germline V gene lookup returns CDR1 SGHTA and CDR2 FQGNSA. V shed 5 bases and J 7 bases; nucleotides not matched to a gene: 13. The CDR3 has 16 amino acids. The DNA for the CDR3 is TGTGCCAGCAGCCTGGACCGACTAGCTGGTCTCGGGGAGCTGTTTTTT. This translates into CASSLDRLAGLGELFF.

This clone was counted a single time. The chain combines TRBV3-1 (or the pseudogene TRBV3-2) with TRBJ1-5; weak D call: TRBD1 (5 bases). Germline V gene lookup returns CDR1 LGHDT and CDR2 YNNKEL (reference sequence). Trimming cost V 1 base and J 2 bases, with 6 bases left between them. The CDR3 consists of 14 residues. DNA for the CDR3: TGTGCCAGCAGCCAAGGGGGGGGCAATCAGCCCCAGCATTTT. As protein: CASSQGGGNQPQHF.

This chain connects TRBV2 to TRBJ1-2, with 8 bases that match TRBD1. The J segment lost 2 bases and the V segment lost 6 bases, leaving 8 bases of the junction unmatched. Germline V CDR1 and CDR2: SNHLY, FYNNEI. CDR3 length: 15 residues. DNA for the CDR3: TGTGCCAGCAGCCCCGCCGGACAGGGAAACTATGGCTACACCTTC. This translates into CASSPAGQGNYGYTF.

The chain employs TRBV5-5 and TRBJ2-7, with 8 positions matching TRBD2. J was trimmed by 7 bases and V by 2 bases; bases with no gene match: 5. Germline values: CDR1 SGHKS, CDR2 YYEKEE (reference sequence). The CDR3 is 13 residues long. In DNA form, the CDR3 reads TGTGCCAGCAGCTTAGGACTAGCATGGGAGCAGTACTTC. This sequence encodes CASSLGLAWEQYF.

The J gene is TRBJ1-6, the V gene TRBV4-1; maybe TRBD1 (6 bases). The V gene lost 4 bases and the J gene lost 9 bases, with 28 bases spanning the gap. The CDR3 is made up of 19 amino acids. In germline, CDR1 is MGHRA, CDR2 YSYEKL. CDR3 nucleotides: TGCGCCAGCAGCCTTGGGGGCGGCAGGGACGCAGCTCGTCCTTCACCCCTCCACTTT. Amino acid sequence: CASSLGGGRDAARPSPLHF.

This clone was found a few times. The chain recombines TRBV29-1 with TRBJ2-5; a possible D gene is TRBD2 (6 bases). Germline V gene data show CDR1 as SQVTM and CDR2 as ANQGSEA. The CDR3 runs to 14 residues. Trimming removed 1 base from V and 1 base from J, with 10 bases in between. The CDR3 reads CSVEGRGSQETQYF. CDR3 nucleotides: TGCAGCGTTGAAGGGCGGGGCTCCCAAGAGACCCAGTACTTC.

The rearrangement links TRBV5-5 to TRBJ2-5, with 11 bases that match TRBD2. Trimming at V came to 4 bases and at J to 2 bases, leaving 7 bases not matched to a gene. The germline gives CDR1 SGHKS, CDR2 YYEKEE (reference sequence). The CDR3 runs 16 residues. The CDR3 DNA is TGTGCCAGCAGCCAACAAGGACTAGCGGGTCAAGAGACCCAGTACTTC. Its protein product is CASSQQGLAGQETQYF.

This clone was counted a single time. V and J are TRBV7-2 and TRBJ1-3; D uncertain. V was pared by 0 bases and J by 4 bases, with 10 bases between. Germline-derived CDR1 and CDR2 are SGHTA and FQGNSA. The CDR3 length is 15 residues. This CDR3 is CASSLAGREGNTIYF. CDR3 coding DNA: TGTGCCAGCAGCTTAGCTGGGCGGGAGGGAAACACCATATATTTT.

The chain couples TRBV7-8 to TRBJ2-4, with 16 bases fitting TRBD2. With 5 bases clipped from V and 1 base from J, the junction kept 5 bases outside the gene matches. The CDR3 consists of 18 residues. CDR1 is SGHVS, CDR2 FQNEAQ, per germline. The CDR3 spells CASSPGLAGGPAKNIQYF. The CDR3 DNA follows: TGTGCCAGCAGCCCGGGACTAGCGGGAGGGCCGGCCAAAAACATTCAGTACTTC.

J is TRBJ2-7 and V is TRBV30; maybe TRBD1 (5 bases). Germline V gene lookup returns CDR1 GTSNPN and CDR2 SVGIG (reference sequence). Trimming stripped 0 bases from V and 0 bases from J, with 6 bases between. The CDR3 has 13 residues. CDR3 protein: CAWSVQGSYEQYF. The CDR3 DNA reads TGTGCCTGGAGTGTGCAGGGCTCCTACGAGCAGTACTTC.